The subject of this entry is one T cell receptor (beta chain). The target antigen is unknown. The sample comes from a study of vaccination effects on CD4 cells after COVID-19. Viral peptide pools were used in the ViraFEST assay to expand antigen-specific CD4+ T cells, and sequencing came afterward. CD4+ T cells were isolated after approximately 10 days of culture. PCR-confirmed SARS-CoV-2 infection occurred in the person between March and December 2020. Either the BNT162b2 or mRNA-1273 vaccine was given to participants in two doses. After removal of 4 bases from V and 4 bases from J, the junction contained 8 bases not matched to a gene. The CDR3 covers 15 residues. The germline gives CDR1 MNHEY, CDR2 SVGAGI. Repertoires were generated with immunoSEQ multiplex PCR, while TCRdb's copy carries only in-frame clones and drops some. The sample consists of approximately 15,000 clones, roughly 75% of them appearing once.

The V gene is TRBV6-5, the J gene TRBJ2-7, with 9 bases that match TRBD2. This receptor was obtained from a human donor who had a prior SARS-CoV-2 infection. Sequenced material: CD4+ T cells from PBMCs cultured with SARS-CoV-2 spike peptides, taken after COVID-19 vaccination. CDR3 DNA: TGTGCCAGCAGTTCTTACGCGGGAGGGCAATACGAGCAGTACTTC. This gives the protein CASSSYAGGQYEQYF.